The rows below give T cell receptor beta chains drawn from one sample of a study of Ad26.COV2.S vaccination and SARS-CoV-2 variants. This table comes from immunoSEQ multiplex PCR, and its TCRdb copy is limited to in-frame clones, with some not included. Of 360,000 or so clones in the sample, around 89% were seen once. The specimen comprised peripheral blood, sampled in a trial of Ad26.COV2.S vaccine versus placebo. The receptor source for this set is a person between 18 and 65 years old who received the Ad26.COV2.S COVID-19 vaccine or a placebo. CDR3s include the opening cysteine and the closing phenylalanine or tryptophan. A D gene is named only where the DNA matches it firmly. Only part of the rows carry a size: once, few, many, or a class if the clone is expanded.

TRBJ2-3,-,-,TRBV21-1,TGTGCCAGCACCGCAAAGGAGACTAGCGGACACACAGATACGCAGTATTTT,CASTAKETSGHTDTQYF
TRBJ2-7,TRBD2,-,TRBV10-3,TGTGCCATCAGTGGGGGCGGGGGTGCCTACGAGCAGTACTTC,CAISGGGGAYEQYF
TRBJ2-1,-,-,TRBV28,TGTGCCAGCAACTACCGGACGGTTGCACCCTACAATGAGCAGTTCTTC,CASNYRTVAPYNEQFF
TRBJ2-7,-,-,TRBV13,TGTGCCAGCAGTCCTGACGGGGGCTACGAGCAGTACTTC,CASSPDGGYEQYF
TRBJ1-2,-,-,TRBV10-3,TGTGCCATCAGTGAAAGCGATGGCTACACCTTC,CAISESDGYTF
TRBJ2-2,-,-,TRBV5-4,TGTGCCAGCAGCGGGGGGGGCAGGATCGCGAACACCGGGGAGCTGTTTTTT,CASSGGGRIANTGELFF
TRBJ2-1,TRBD2,-,TRBV10-2,TGCGCCAGCAGTGATCGGGCGGGGGGCTACAATGAGCAGTTCTTC,CASSDRAGGYNEQFF
TRBJ1-4,-,-,TRBV7-9,TGTGCCAGCGCCTTAGGCATAGGGTCTAATGAAAAACTGTTTTTT,CASALGIGSNEKLFF
TRBJ1-2,-,-,TRBV28,TGTGCCAGCAGTTTTAATCAGTATGGCTACACCTTC,CASSFNQYGYTF
TRBJ2-7,TRBD1,-,TRBV3-1/TRBV3-2,TGTGCCAGCAGCCAAGGGCGGGCAGGGGGCCTCCACGAGCAGTACTTC,CASSQGRAGGLHEQYF
TRBJ2-7,-,-,TRBV6-5,TGTGCCAGCAGTACTTGGGACCGTCGTTCCGAGCAGTACTTC,CASSTWDRRSEQYF
TRBJ2-7,-,-,TRBV12-5,TGTGCTAGTGGCCGAAAACCTGCCCCCTCCTACGAGCAGTACTTC,CASGRKPAPSYEQYF
TRBJ2-2,TRBD2,-,TRBV9,TGTGCCAGCAGCGTAGTGGGACTAGCAAGATCCACCGGGGAGCTGTTTTTT,CASSVVGLARSTGELFF
TRBJ2-1,TRBD2,-,TRBV28,TGTGCCAGCAGTTTAGGGGGACTAGCGGGATCCCAGAGCTCCTACAATGAGCAGTTCTTC,CASSLGGLAGSQSSYNEQFF
TRBJ2-1,-,once,TRBV7-2,TGTGCCAGCAGCTTATACACGGGGTCCTACAATGAGCAGTTCTTC,CASSLYTGSYNEQFF
TRBJ1-6,-,-,TRBV11-2,TGTGCCAGCAGCCGAAGTGACTCTTCACCCCTCCACTTT,CASSRSDSSPLHF
TRBJ1-2,TRBD1,-,TRBV6-2/TRBV6-3,TGTGCCAGCAGTTACCACAGGGGATCCAACTATGGCTACACCTTC,CASSYHRGSNYGYTF
TRBJ2-2,-,-,TRBV29-1,TGCAGCGTTTTAGGGGGGGCGCTGAACGGGGAGCTGTTTTTT,CSVLGGALNGELFF
TRBJ2-3,TRBD2,-,TRBV5-1,TGCGCCAGCAGCCCGGGACTAGTGGGGGGGACTCCTCGGACAGATACGCAGTATTTT,CASSPGLVGGTPRTDTQYF